This T cell receptor (beta chain) was profiled in a study of blood T cell repertoires in COVID-19. Study as a whole: From the United States, Italy and Spain came samples of acute and convalescent COVID-19.

Per the original data handling: Reference gene primers were amplified, and this amplification served to estimate nucleated cell counts. TCRdb's copy holds only in-frame clones and misses some; the assay was immunoSEQ multiplex PCR. V and J calls and clone size come straight from that table; D and trimming were deduced from the DNA. The table records more than 300,000 clones, around nine tenths of them present only once. Germline V gene lookup returns CDR1 ENHRY and CDR2 SYGVKD. V was cut by 4 bases and J by 4 bases, with 11 bases left in between. This CDR3 region has 14 residues. The receptor was isolated from a young woman who had recovered from COVID-19. Sample: peripheral blood. This chain connects TRBV10-3 to TRBJ1-5; no definite D call. CDR3 residues: CAISALRENQPQHF. CDR3 in DNA: TGTGCCATCAGTGCGCTGAGGGAAAATCAGCCCCAGCATTTT.